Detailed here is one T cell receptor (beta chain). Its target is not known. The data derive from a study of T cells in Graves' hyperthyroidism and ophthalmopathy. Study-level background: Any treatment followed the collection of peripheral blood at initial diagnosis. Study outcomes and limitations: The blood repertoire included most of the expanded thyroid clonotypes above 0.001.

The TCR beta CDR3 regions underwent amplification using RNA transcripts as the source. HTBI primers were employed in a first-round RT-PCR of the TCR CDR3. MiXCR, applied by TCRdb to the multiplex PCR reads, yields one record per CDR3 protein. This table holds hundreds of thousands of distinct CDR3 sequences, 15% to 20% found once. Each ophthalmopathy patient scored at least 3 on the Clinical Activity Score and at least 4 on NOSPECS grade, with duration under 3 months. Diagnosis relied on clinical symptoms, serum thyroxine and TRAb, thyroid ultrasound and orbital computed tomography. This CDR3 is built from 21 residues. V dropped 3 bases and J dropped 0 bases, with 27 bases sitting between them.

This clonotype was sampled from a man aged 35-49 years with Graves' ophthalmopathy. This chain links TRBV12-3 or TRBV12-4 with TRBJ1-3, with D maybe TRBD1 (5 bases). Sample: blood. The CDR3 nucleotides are TGTGCCAGCAGTTTTACGGTGTACAGCCGGACAAAAAAATCCTCTGGAAACACCATATATTTT. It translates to CASSFTVYSRTKKSSGNTIYF.